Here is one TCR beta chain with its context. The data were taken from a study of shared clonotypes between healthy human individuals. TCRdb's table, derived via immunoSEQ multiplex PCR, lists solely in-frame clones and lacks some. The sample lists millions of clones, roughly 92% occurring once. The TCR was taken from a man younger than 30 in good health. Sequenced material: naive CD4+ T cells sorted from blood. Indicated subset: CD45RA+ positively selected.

In nucleotides, the CDR3 is TGTGCCAGCTCACCACCGTCGAGGGGTCTGGAGACCCAGTACTTC. It yields the protein CASSPPSRGLETQYF. This rearrangement joins TRBV18 to TRBJ2-5; perhaps D is TRBD1 or TRBD2 (5 bases each). The CDR3 is 15 residues long. Germline-derived CDR1 and CDR2 are KGHSH and LQKENI. The germline V and J ends were trimmed by 0 bases and 5 bases, with 13 bases remaining between them.